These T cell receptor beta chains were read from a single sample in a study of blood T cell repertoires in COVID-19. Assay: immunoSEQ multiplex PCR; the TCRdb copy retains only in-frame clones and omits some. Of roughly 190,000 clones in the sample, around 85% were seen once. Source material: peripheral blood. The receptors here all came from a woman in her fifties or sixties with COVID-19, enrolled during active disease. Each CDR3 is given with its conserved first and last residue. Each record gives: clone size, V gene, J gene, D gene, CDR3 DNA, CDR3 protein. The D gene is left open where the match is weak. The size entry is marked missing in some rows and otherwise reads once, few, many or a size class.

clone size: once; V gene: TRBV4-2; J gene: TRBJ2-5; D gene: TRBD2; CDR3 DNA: TGTGCCAGCAGCCCGTCCTGGGCGGGGGGAGGCCAAGAGACCCAGTACTTC; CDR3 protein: CASSPSWAGGGQETQYF
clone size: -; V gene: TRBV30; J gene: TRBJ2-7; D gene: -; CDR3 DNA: TGTGCCTGGAGTGTACGGGGGGCGAGGACCTACGAGCAGTACTTC; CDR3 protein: CAWSVRGARTYEQYF
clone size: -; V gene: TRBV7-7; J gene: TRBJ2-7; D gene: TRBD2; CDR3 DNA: TGTGCTAGCAGCCCGTCGGGGCTAGCGGGAGGGGAGCAGTACTTC; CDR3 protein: CASSPSGLAGGEQYF
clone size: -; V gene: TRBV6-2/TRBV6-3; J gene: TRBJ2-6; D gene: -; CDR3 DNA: TGTGCCAGCAGTTACTCGGTAGATGGGGCCAACGTCCTGACTTTC; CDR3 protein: CASSYSVDGANVLTF
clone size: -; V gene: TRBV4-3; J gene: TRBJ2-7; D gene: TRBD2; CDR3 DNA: TGCGCCAGCAGCCAAGATACGGGACTACGCTCCTACGAGCAGTACTTC; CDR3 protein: CASSQDTGLRSYEQYF
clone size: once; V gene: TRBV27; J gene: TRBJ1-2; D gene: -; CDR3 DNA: TGTGCCAGCAGTCCCCCGGGTGGCTCTGGCTACACCTTC; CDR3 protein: CASSPPGGSGYTF
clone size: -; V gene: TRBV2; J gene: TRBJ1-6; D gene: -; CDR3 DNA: TGTGCCAGCCTCTCACAGGGTCAGAATTCACCCCTCCACTTT; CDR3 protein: CASLSQGQNSPLHF
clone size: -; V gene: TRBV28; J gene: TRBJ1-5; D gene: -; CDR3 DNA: TGTGCCAGCAGTCTCGGCACAGATAATCAGCCCCAGCATTTT; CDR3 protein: CASSLGTDNQPQHF
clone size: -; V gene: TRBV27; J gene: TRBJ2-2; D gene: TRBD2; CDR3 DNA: TGTGCCAGCAGCCTAATCGGAGTAGCGGGAAAACCCGGGGAGCTGTTTTTT; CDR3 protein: CASSLIGVAGKPGELFF
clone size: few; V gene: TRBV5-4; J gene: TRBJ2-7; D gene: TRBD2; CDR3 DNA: TGTGCCAGCAGTTGGGGACTAGCGGACGAGCAGTACTTC; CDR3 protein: CASSWGLADEQYF
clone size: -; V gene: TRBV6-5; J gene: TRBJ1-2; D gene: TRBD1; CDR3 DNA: TGTGCCAGCAGCAAGGGGGCCCTTCCCCTCTATGGCTACACCTTC; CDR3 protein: CASSKGALPLYGYTF
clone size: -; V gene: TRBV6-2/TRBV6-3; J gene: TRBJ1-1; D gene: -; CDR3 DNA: TGTGCCAGCAGTTTCCAGGGTTGGAACACTGAAGCTTTCTTT; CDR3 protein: CASSFQGWNTEAFF
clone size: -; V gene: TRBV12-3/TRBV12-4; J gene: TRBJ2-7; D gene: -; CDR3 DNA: TGTGCCAGCAGTACCGGGACAATGTACGAGCAGTACTTC; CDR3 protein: CASSTGTMYEQYF
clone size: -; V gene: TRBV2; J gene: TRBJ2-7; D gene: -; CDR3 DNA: TGTGCCAGCAAGAGACAGACCACCTACGAGCAGTACTTC; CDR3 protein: CASKRQTTYEQYF